These T cell receptor beta chains were read from a single sample in a study of shared T cell receptors in the human thymus. Only in-frame clones appear in the TCRdb table, and some are missing; sequencing was by immunoSEQ multiplex PCR. This sample has 700,000 or so clones, with 70% to 90% found just once. In addition, the sample was reused for a study of human thymus T cells.

Material: thymocytes. Receptor source: a girl in the first two years of life with a congenital heart defect. Both conserved end residues are part of each CDR3. A D gene is named only where the DNA matches it firmly. Clone size, where shown, is once, few, many, or a class for clones that have expanded.

J,length,D,size,V,DNA,CDR3
TRBJ1-5,15,TRBD1,NA,TRBV5-1,TGCGCCAGCAGCTTGGGACAGGGTGACAATCAGCCCCAGCATTTT,CASSLGQGDNQPQHF
TRBJ1-2,16,NA,few,TRBV4-1,TGCGCCAGCAGCCAAGATCGGCGGTGGGTATCCTATGGCTACACCTTC,CASSQDRRWVSYGYTF
TRBJ2-6,21,TRBD2,once,TRBV13,TGTGCCAGCAGCCACATCCGGACTAGCGGGGGGGCCTACCCTGGGGCCAACGTCCTGACTTTC,CASSHIRTSGGAYPGANVLTF
TRBJ1-2,15,NA,NA,TRBV14,TGTGCCAGCAGCCCAGCCAGGGAAGCCCGCTATGGCTACACCTTC,CASSPAREARYGYTF
TRBJ2-7,13,NA,NA,TRBV28,TGTGCCAGCAGCCCTAGCACAGTCTACGAGCAGTACTTC,CASSPSTVYEQYF
TRBJ1-5,13,NA,NA,TRBV7-8,TGTGCCAGCAGCTTAGTGTCTAGTCAGCCCCAGCATTTT,CASSLVSSQPQHF
TRBJ1-1,16,NA,NA,TRBV10-3,TGTGCCATCAGTGAGTCGGGGGGACGGATGAACACTGAAGCTTTCTTT,CAISESGGRMNTEAFF
TRBJ2-5,16,TRBD2,once,TRBV2,TGTGCCAGCAGTCCGTCCAATGGCGGGAGCCAAGAGACCCAGTACTTC,CASSPSNGGSQETQYF
TRBJ2-7,13,NA,NA,TRBV18,TGTGCCAGCTCTCCGGAGGAGGGCTACGAGCAGTACTTC,CASSPEEGYEQYF
TRBJ2-1,16,NA,NA,TRBV5-1,TGCGCCAGCAGCTTGCAGTATCCTAGCTCCTACAATGAGCAGTTCTTC,CASSLQYPSSYNEQFF